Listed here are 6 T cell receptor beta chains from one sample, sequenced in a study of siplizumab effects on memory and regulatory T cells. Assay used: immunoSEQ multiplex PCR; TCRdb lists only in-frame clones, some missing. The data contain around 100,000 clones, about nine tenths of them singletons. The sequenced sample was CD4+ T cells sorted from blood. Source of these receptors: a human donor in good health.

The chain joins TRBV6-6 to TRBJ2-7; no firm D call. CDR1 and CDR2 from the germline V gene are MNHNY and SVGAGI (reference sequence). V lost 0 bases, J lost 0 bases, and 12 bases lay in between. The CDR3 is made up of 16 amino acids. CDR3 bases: TGTGCCAGCAGTTACTCGCTCCGGGCGGACTCCTACGAGCAGTACTTC. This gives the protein CASSYSLRADSYEQYF.

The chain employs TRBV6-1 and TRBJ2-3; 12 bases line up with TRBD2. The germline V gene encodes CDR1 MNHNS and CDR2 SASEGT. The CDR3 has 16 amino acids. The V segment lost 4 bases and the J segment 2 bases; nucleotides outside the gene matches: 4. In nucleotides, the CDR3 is TGTGCCAGCAGTGTCGGACTAGCGGGGTACACAGATACGCAGTATTTT. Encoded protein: CASSVGLAGYTDTQYF.

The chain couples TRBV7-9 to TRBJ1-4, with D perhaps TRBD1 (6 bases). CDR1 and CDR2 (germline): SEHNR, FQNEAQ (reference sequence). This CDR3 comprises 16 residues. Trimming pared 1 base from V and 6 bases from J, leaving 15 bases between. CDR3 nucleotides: TGTGCCAGCAGCTTAGGCCAGGGGACTATATATGAAAAACTGTTTTTT. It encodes CASSLGQGTIYEKLFF.

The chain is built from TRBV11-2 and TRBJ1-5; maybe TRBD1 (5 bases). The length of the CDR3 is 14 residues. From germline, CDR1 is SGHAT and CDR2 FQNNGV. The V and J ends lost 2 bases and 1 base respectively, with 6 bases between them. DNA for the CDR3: TGTGCCAGCAGCTTATCAGGGAGCAATCAGCCCCAGCATTTT. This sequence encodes CASSLSGSNQPQHF. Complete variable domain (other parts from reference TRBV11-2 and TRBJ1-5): EAGVAQSPRYKIIEKRQSVAFWCNPISGHATLYWYQQILGQGPKLLIQFQNNGVVDDSQLPKDRFSAERLKGVDSTLKIQPAKLEDSAVYLCASSLSGSNQPQHFGDGTRLSIL.

As DNA, the CDR3 is TGCGCCAGCAGCTTTACTAGCGGGGGGAAAGAGACCCAGTACTTC. Protein product: CASSFTSGGKETQYF. The chain links TRBV5-1 to TRBJ2-5; 12 bases fit TRBD2. V dropped 2 bases and J dropped 3; count of bases not matched to a gene: 2. The CDR3 is 15 residues long. Germline V gene sequence: CDR1 SGHRS, CDR2 YFSETQ.

The CDR3 is CASSPLIWDGHYGYTF. In DNA form, the CDR3 reads TGTGCCAGCAGTCCCTTGATCTGGGACGGTCACTATGGCTACACCTTC. The J gene is TRBJ1-2, the V gene TRBV2; possible D gene TRBD1, 5 bases. The V gene's germline CDR1 is SNHLY and CDR2 FYNNEI. The germline V and J ends were trimmed by 5 bases and 3 bases, with 19 bases remaining between them. The CDR3 contains 16 residues.